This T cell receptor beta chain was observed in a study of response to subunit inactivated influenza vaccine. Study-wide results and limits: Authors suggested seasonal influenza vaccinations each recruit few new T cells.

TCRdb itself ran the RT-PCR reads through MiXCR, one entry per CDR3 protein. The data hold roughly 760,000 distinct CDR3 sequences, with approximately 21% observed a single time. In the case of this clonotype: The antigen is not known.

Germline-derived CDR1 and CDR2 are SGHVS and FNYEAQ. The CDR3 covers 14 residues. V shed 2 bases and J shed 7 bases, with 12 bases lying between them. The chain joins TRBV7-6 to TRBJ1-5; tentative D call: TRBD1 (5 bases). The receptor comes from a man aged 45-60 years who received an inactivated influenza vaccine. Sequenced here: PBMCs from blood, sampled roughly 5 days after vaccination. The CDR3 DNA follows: TGTGCCAGCAGCTTATCCAGTGCAGGGCAGCCCCAGCATTTT. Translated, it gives CASSLSSAGQPQHF.